The sequence of this TCR beta chain was determined in a study of cytomegalovirus exposure and HLA in healthy donors. Whole-study findings and limits: The study found most TCR sequences rare, yet found some public TCRs in many donors. Serostatus for CMV was the only available immune exposure information.

Everyone who donated was a healthy bone marrow donor. With regard to this clone: Its antigen is unknown.

This CDR3 region has 16 residues. Germline V gives CDR1 SGHNT, CDR2 YENEEA. With V trimmed by 6 bases and J by 5 bases, 12 bases remained unmatched. Primers: 60 Vbeta forward and 13 Jbeta reverse. Sequencing was performed with immunoSEQ multiplex PCR; in TCRdb, only in-frame clones are kept and a portion is missing. This table holds under 200,000 clones. The chain combines TRBV11-3 with TRBJ2-2; TRBD1 aligns across 7 bases. This sequence originates from a man aged 30 to 39 in good health and CMV-seronegative. Specimen: PBMCs. CDR3 loop: CASRPNTGERTGELFF. CDR3 nucleotides: TGTGCCAGCAGACCGAACACAGGGGAGAGGACCGGGGAGCTGTTTTTT.